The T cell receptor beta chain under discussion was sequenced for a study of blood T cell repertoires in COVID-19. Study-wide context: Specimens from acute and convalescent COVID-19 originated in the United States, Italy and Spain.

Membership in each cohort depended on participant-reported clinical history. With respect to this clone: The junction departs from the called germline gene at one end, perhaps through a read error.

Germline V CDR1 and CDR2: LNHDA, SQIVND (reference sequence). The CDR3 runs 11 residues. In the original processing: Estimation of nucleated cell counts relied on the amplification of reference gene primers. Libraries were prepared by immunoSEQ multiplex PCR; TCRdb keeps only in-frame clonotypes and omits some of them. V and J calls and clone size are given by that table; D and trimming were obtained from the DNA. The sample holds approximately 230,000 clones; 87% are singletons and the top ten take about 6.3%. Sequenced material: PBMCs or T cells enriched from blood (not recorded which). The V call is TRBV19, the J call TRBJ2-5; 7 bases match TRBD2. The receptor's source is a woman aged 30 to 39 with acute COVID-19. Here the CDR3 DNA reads TGTGCCAGTAGTATAGGCGGGAGCGCCAACTTC. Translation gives CASSIGGSANF.